The present T cell receptor beta chain was sequenced within a study of a mutant IDH1 vaccine in newly diagnosed glioma. Germline CDR1 is MNHEY and CDR2 is SMNVEV (reference sequence). V lost 3 bases, J lost 4 bases, and 16 bases lay in between. CDR3 size: 16 residues. Measured with immunoSEQ multiplex PCR; TCRdb has only the in-frame clones, and not every one. The table includes 60,000 to 75,000 clones, over 70% detected once. Time point denoted: baseline, week 1 (first vaccination visit). The treatment here: pre-vaccination baseline after standard-of-care therapy. V is TRBV27 and J is TRBJ2-1; no clear D gene. This specimen was peripheral blood mononuclear cells (PBMCs), taken from a glioma patient treated with radiotherapy, temozolomide or both. The TCR originated in a woman aged 18 to 35 with glioma. Some clones in this sample may be carry-over from other donors' samples. This CDR3 is CASSLDWINVYNEQFF. The CDR3 DNA sequence: TGTGCCAGCAGTTTGGATTGGATCAATGTATACAATGAGCAGTTCTTC.